The entry below describes one T cell receptor (beta chain). No cognate antigen has been identified for it. Base qualities were left out, and no much larger clone turns up one base away. TCRbeta CDR3 regions were amplified from genomic DNA using the immunoSEQ Assay, a bias-controlled multiplex PCR. The source study handled its data this way. Nucleated cell counts per sample were estimated from amplification of reference gene primers within the assay. To quantify the absolute abundance of each unique TCRbeta CDR3 rearrangement, sequence reads were collapsed and filtered. Productive Simpson clonality was computed per sample as the square root of Simpson's diversity index over productive rearrangements. Imported from immuneACCESS, the table was reduced by TCRdb to in-frame sequences with V and J called. These copies leave out some clones; in studies compared against another copy, an unresolved V gene accounts for under half, and the cause of the remainder is not known. That table is the source of V, J and clone size, and D and trimming were worked out from the DNA. Present in this sample are some 78,000 clones, around nine tenths of which were seen just once. Of the sample, nearly 5% falls within the top ten clones.

The data stem from a study of blood T cell repertoires in COVID-19 (TCRdb year 2020). Study-level background: Samples covering the acute and convalescent phases of COVID-19 were provided by collaborators in the United States, Italy and Spain. The prospective study material was composed of cDNA or gDNA derived from T cells, B-cell-depleted T cells, or PBMCs. The dataset comprised deeply sampled blood TCRbeta repertoires from subjects exposed to, actively infected with, or recovered from COVID-19. The repertoires were released in a freely available public database meant as a resource for research on the immune response to SARS-CoV-2. The samples were drawn from the first 160 participants of the ongoing ImmuneRACE study and from about 1,200 subjects provided by 6 global collaborators. The sample metadata nearly always contained a de-identified subject ID, COVID-19 status, age in years and sex. HLA class I and class II types, where available, came from metadata supplied by the sample provider rather than from assay-based typing.

CDR3 length: 14 amino acids, cysteine to phenylalanine. The sequence is cut down to CDR3 DNA, 42 bases in frame from base 1. Trimming leaves V shorter by 5 bases and J shorter by 3 bases, with the junction holding 4 bases beyond the gene matches. CDR1 and CDR2 are read off the germline V gene as ENHRY and SYGVKD. Each collaborating institution followed its own protocols to collect whole blood in K2EDTA tubes. For TCRbeta analysis, collaborator samples were shipped as frozen whole blood, as isolated PBMCs, or as DNA extracted from either sample type. The study at large found these results: The amount of clinical and demographic metadata varied by source and participant and was provided uncurated.

The chain uses TRBV10-3 and TRBJ1-5, with 7 bases aligning to TRBD1. The sequenced sample was peripheral blood. This receptor was identified in a woman aged 80 or over with active or convalescent COVID-19. The DNA reads as follows: TGTGCCATCAGTCGGGGACAGAACAATCAGCCCCAGCATTTT. It translates as CAISRGQNNQPQHF.